The rows below give T cell receptor beta chains drawn from one sample of a study of CD8 T cells in Susac syndrome. MiXCR was run by TCRdb on the immunoSEQ multiplex PCR reads, yielding one entry per CDR3 protein. This sample has 120,000 or so distinct CDR3 sequences, with around 94% found just once. Material for sequencing was CD8+ T cells from PBMCs. All receptors come from a human donor with Susac syndrome. CDR3s include the opening cysteine and the closing phenylalanine or tryptophan. Fields, in order: CDR3 protein, CDR3 DNA, D gene, J gene, V gene, clone size. A D gene is named only where the DNA matches it firmly. Clone size, where shown, is once, few, many, or a class for clones that have expanded.

CASTPAYPNTEAFF | TGTGCCAGCACCCCCGCGTACCCGAACACTGAAGCTTTCTTT | - | TRBJ1-1 | TRBV6-2/TRBV6-3 | -
CARSVRDKGNSPLHF | TGTGCCAGATCCGTCCGGGACAAGGGCAATTCACCCCTCCACTTT | - | TRBJ1-6 | TRBV7-9 | -
CSARTGVTEKLFF | TGCAGTGCTAGGACAGGGGTGACGGAAAAACTGTTTTTT | TRBD1 | TRBJ1-4 | TRBV20-1 | -
CASSFDRTDTQYF | TGTGCCAGCAGCTTCGACCGCACAGATACGCAGTATTTT | - | TRBJ2-3 | TRBV13 | -
CATSREGQGRVGQPQHF | TGTGCCACCAGCAGAGAGGGGCAGGGCCGAGTAGGGCAGCCCCAGCATTTT | - | TRBJ1-5 | TRBV15 | -
CASSLSPGGTDTQYF | TGTGCCAGCAGCTTGTCACCCGGCGGCACAGATACGCAGTATTTT | - | TRBJ2-3 | TRBV7-2 | -
CATSREGTIRDEQYF | TGTGCCACCAGCAGAGAGGGGACTATACGGGACGAGCAGTACTTC | TRBD2 | TRBJ2-7 | TRBV15 | once
CASSYTLGGAYEETQYF | TGTGCCAGCAGTTACACCCTGGGGGGGGCCTACGAAGAGACCCAGTACTTC | - | TRBJ2-5 | TRBV6-5 | -
CASSSLNPGQITDTQYF | TGTGCCAGCAGCTCTCTTAACCCGGGACAGATCACAGATACGCAGTATTTT | TRBD1 | TRBJ2-3 | TRBV7-9 | -
CASSQVLRASYEQYF | TGTGCCAGCAGCCAAGTCCTGCGCGCATCCTACGAGCAGTACTTC | - | TRBJ2-7 | TRBV14 | -
CASSQGLAGGLSYEQYF | TGCGCCAGCAGCCAAGGACTAGCGGGGGGGCTTTCCTACGAGCAGTACTTC | TRBD2 | TRBJ2-7 | TRBV4-3 | -
CASSSSGAWVETQYF | TGTGCCAGCAGCTCGTCAGGGGCATGGGTGGAGACCCAGTACTTC | - | TRBJ2-5 | TRBV11-2 | -
CASSLGSSTDTQYF | TGTGCCAGCAGTTTAGGATCTAGCACAGATACGCAGTATTTT | - | TRBJ2-3 | TRBV12-3/TRBV12-4 | -
CASSFPGAREETQYF | TGTGCCAGCAGCTTCCCCGGGGCCAGGGAAGAGACCCAGTACTTC | - | TRBJ2-5 | TRBV7-9 | -
CASSLADREDEQYF | TGCGCCAGCAGCTTGGCGGACAGGGAGGACGAGCAGTACTTC | TRBD1 | TRBJ2-7 | TRBV5-1 | -
CATSSPGTSGETQYF | TGTGCCACCAGCAGCCCCGGGACTAGCGGGGAGACCCAGTACTTC | TRBD2 | TRBJ2-5 | TRBV15 | -
CSASRQGASGNQPQHF | TGCAGTGCTAGTCGGCAGGGGGCTAGCGGCAATCAGCCCCAGCATTTT | TRBD1 | TRBJ1-5 | TRBV20-1 | -
CATGNEGYQETQYF | TGTGCCACGGGGAACGAAGGGTACCAAGAGACCCAGTACTTC | - | TRBJ2-5 | TRBV3-1 | -
CASSLSKRGEQYF | TGTGCCAGCAGTTTATCGAAACGGGGCGAGCAGTACTTC | - | TRBJ2-7 | TRBV27 | -
CASSPMGTGGRETQYF | TGTGCCAGCAGCCCCATGGGGACAGGGGGAAGAGAGACCCAGTACTTC | TRBD1 | TRBJ2-5 | TRBV11-2 | -
CSVAGGEEETQYF | TGCAGCGTTGCAGGCGGGGAGGAGGAGACCCAGTACTTC | - | TRBJ2-5 | TRBV29-1 | -
CSVTRTGRSYEQYF | TGCAGCGTTACTCGGACAGGGAGAAGCTACGAGCAGTACTTC | TRBD1 | TRBJ2-7 | TRBV29-1 | once
CSASDRLNTEAFF | TGCAGTGCTAGTGACAGATTGAACACTGAAGCTTTCTTT | - | TRBJ1-1 | TRBV20-1 | -
CSARDVERTYEQYF | TGCAGTGCTAGAGATGTGGAACGAACCTACGAGCAGTACTTC | - | TRBJ2-7 | TRBV20-1 | -
CASNPSRRGTGDTQYF | TGTGCCAGCAACCCGAGTAGGCGGGGGACCGGAGATACGCAGTATTTT | TRBD2 | TRBJ2-3 | TRBV6-1 | -
CASSQIQGAGGYTF | TGTGCCAGCAGCCAAATACAGGGGGCGGGTGGCTACACCTTC | TRBD1 | TRBJ1-2 | TRBV3-1 | once
CAWSPPTATPHEQFF | TGTGCCTGGAGTCCCCCAACGGCCACGCCCCATGAGCAGTTCTTC | - | TRBJ2-1 | TRBV30 | -
CASSPPISYNEQFF | TGTGCCAGCTCACCACCGATAAGCTACAATGAGCAGTTCTTC | - | TRBJ2-1 | TRBV18 | -
CASASEETQYF | TGTGCCAGCGCCAGCGAAGAGACCCAGTACTTC | - | TRBJ2-5 | TRBV9 | -
CSATRRQGGYEQYF | TGCAGTGCTACCCGTCGCCAGGGAGGTTACGAGCAGTACTTC | - | TRBJ2-7 | TRBV20-1 | -
CASSQFLGSNQPQHF | TGTGCCAGCAGCCAATTCTTAGGCAGCAATCAGCCCCAGCATTTT | - | TRBJ1-5 | TRBV3-1 | -
CASSSGLSTGELFF | TGTGCCAGCAGTTCCGGACTGAGTACCGGGGAGCTGTTTTTT | - | TRBJ2-2 | TRBV12-3/TRBV12-4 | -
CASSYPGELFF | TGTGCCAGCAGTTACCCCGGGGAGCTGTTTTTT | - | TRBJ2-2 | TRBV6-5 | few
CAISEKSGYTF | TGTGCCATCAGTGAAAAGTCTGGCTACACCTTC | - | TRBJ1-2 | TRBV10-3 | -
CASSEFGSNQPQHF | TGTGCCAGCAGTGAATTCGGGTCTAATCAGCCCCAGCATTTT | - | TRBJ1-5 | TRBV2 | -
CSAPRGGGYTF | TGCAGCGCCCCGAGGGGGGGCGGCTACACCTTC | - | TRBJ1-2 | TRBV29-1 | -
CASSLDGTSGGESADTQYF | TGCGCCAGCAGCTTGGATGGGACTAGCGGGGGGGAGTCCGCAGATACGCAGTATTTT | TRBD2 | TRBJ2-3 | TRBV5-1 | -
CSGVLPGQGAGKYQETQYF | TGCAGCGGCGTCCTACCGGGACAGGGGGCAGGAAAGTACCAAGAGACCCAGTACTTC | TRBD1 | TRBJ2-5 | TRBV29-1 | -
CSVLLGAGNSYEQYF | TGCAGCGTTCTCCTAGGGGCAGGGAATAGCTACGAGCAGTACTTC | - | TRBJ2-7 | TRBV29-1 | -
CASTGASSGANVLTF | TGTGCCAGCACGGGGGCCAGCTCTGGGGCCAACGTCCTGACTTTC | - | TRBJ2-6 | TRBV9 | -
CASSQDSESEQYF | TGCGCCAGCAGCCAAGACAGTGAGTCCGAGCAGTACTTC | - | TRBJ2-7 | TRBV4-3 | -
CASSLAPRGGQPQHF | TGTGCCAGCAGTTTAGCGCCTAGGGGAGGTCAGCCCCAGCATTTT | - | TRBJ1-5 | TRBV12-3/TRBV12-4 | -
CSVEFSYNEQFF | TGCAGCGTTGAGTTCTCCTACAATGAGCAGTTCTTC | - | TRBJ2-1 | TRBV29-1 | -
CASSPPKGDRPMVQFF | TGTGCCAGCAGCCCCCCAAAGGGGGACCGACCGATGGTGCAGTTCTTC | - | TRBJ2-1 | TRBV9 | -
CAWSGDGSGRTDTQYF | TGTGCCTGGAGCGGAGACGGGAGCGGCAGGACGGATACGCAGTATTTT | - | TRBJ2-3 | TRBV30 | once
CASSTGQSTEAFF | TGTGCCAGCAGCACCGGGCAGTCCACTGAAGCTTTCTTT | - | TRBJ1-1 | TRBV7-8 | -
CASSYQGGTADYGYTF | TGTGCCAGCAGTTACCAAGGCGGGACGGCCGACTATGGCTACACCTTC | - | TRBJ1-2 | TRBV6-5 | -
CASSLAGSPLHF | TGTGCCAGCAGTTTAGCTGGTTCACCCCTCCACTTT | - | TRBJ1-6 | TRBV12-3/TRBV12-4 | -
CAWSPGGASEAFF | TGTGCCTGGAGTCCAGGGGGCGCGTCTGAAGCTTTCTTT | TRBD1 | TRBJ1-1 | TRBV30 | -
CAGYSDIYNEQFF | TGTGCCGGTTACTCGGACATCTACAATGAGCAGTTCTTC | - | TRBJ2-1 | TRBV30 | -
CASSYSTARRNEKLFF | TGTGCCAGCAGTTACTCGACAGCGCGACGGAATGAAAAACTGTTTTTT | - | TRBJ1-4 | TRBV6-5 | -
CASTLGGPESYEQYF | TGTGCCAGCACCCTGGGGGGCCCCGAATCCTACGAGCAGTACTTC | - | TRBJ2-7 | TRBV5-6 | -
CASSVGTSGGAYTGELFF | TGTGCCAGCAGTGTCGGGACTAGCGGGGGGGCGTACACCGGGGAGCTGTTTTTT | TRBD2 | TRBJ2-2 | TRBV12-3/TRBV12-4 | -
CASSLAYPVTEAFF | TGTGCCAGCAGCTTAGCGTACCCCGTCACTGAAGCTTTCTTT | - | TRBJ1-1 | TRBV7-9 | -
CASSVVPGRETQYF | TGTGCCAGCAGCGTAGTTCCGGGACGAGAGACCCAGTACTTC | - | TRBJ2-5 | TRBV9 | -
CASSLGVQVLYEQYF | TGTGCCAGCAGCTTGGGGGTGCAGGTCCTCTACGAGCAGTACTTC | - | TRBJ2-7 | TRBV5-6 | -
CATSRGQVSGNTIYF | TGTGCCACCAGCAGAGGACAGGTCTCTGGAAACACCATATATTTT | - | TRBJ1-3 | TRBV15 | -